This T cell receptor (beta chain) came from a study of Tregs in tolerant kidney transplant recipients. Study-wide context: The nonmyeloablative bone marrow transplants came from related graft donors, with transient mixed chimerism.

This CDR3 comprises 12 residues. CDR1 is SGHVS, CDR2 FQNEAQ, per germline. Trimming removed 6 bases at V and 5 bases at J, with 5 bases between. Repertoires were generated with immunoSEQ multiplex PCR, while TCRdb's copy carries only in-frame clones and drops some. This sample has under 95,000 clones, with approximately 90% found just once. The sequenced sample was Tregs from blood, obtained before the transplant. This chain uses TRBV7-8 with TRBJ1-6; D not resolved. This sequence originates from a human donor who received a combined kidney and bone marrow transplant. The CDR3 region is CASSANNSPLHF. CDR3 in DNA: TGTGCCAGCAGTGCTAATAATTCACCCCTCCACTTT.